This TCR beta chain was sequenced during a study of tumor-infiltrating lymphocytes in oesophageal squamous cell carcinoma. This clonotype was picked up many times. The CDR3 runs to 14 residues. CDR1 LGHNA and CDR2 YNFKEQ come from the germline V gene. Trimming left V 0 bases short and J 1 base short, with 6 bases between. TCRdb passed the PCR reads through MiXCR, listing each CDR3 protein once. This table holds some 16,000 distinct CDR3 sequences, about 46% found once. Sequencing was carried out using esophageal tumor tissue. The TCR originated in a male donor with esophageal squamous cell carcinoma. This rearrangement joins TRBV4-2 to TRBJ1-1, with D hard to call. The CDR3 spells CASSQDVQNTEAFF. CDR3 DNA: TGTGCCAGCAGCCAAGACGTACAGAACACTGAAGCTTTCTTT.